These T cell receptor beta chains were read from a single sample in a study of radiotherapy plus CTLA-4 blockade in lung cancer. TCRdb keeps only in-frame clones here, not all; method: immunoSEQ multiplex PCR. The sample has roughly 50,000 clones; roughly 88% are singletons. The sequencing used peripheral blood, collected from a patient treated with radiotherapy plus ipilimumab. The origin of the receptors is a human donor with non-small cell lung cancer whose response to radiotherapy plus ipilimumab could not be evaluated. Both conserved end residues are part of each CDR3.

TRBV4-3 | 15 | CASRGTRLGDYGYTF
TRBV6-1 | 17 | CASSEVVRASGGAGQFF
TRBV6-5 | 13 | CASSYSGPNEQYF
TRBV13 | 13 | CASSPYSSYEQYF
TRBV5-1 | 15 | CASRRDRGPGNTIYF
TRBV12-5 | 14 | CASGSPTENTEAFF
TRBV2 | 13 | CASSQGAGYGYTF
TRBV7-9 | 14 | CASSSGTGNYGYTF
TRBV7-2 | 13 | CASSFTRDTEAFF
TRBV6-5 | 15 | CASRADRALSYEQYF
TRBV6-4 | 14 | CASSDGEGTGELFF
TRBV5-5 | 15 | CASSLSQGATYEQYF
TRBV10-3 | 15 | CAIGKDGGGSDTQYF
TRBV5-4 | 15 | CASSLGLTSGNEQFF
TRBV25-1 | 14 | CASSQTGSFYEQYF
TRBV4-3 | 14 | CASSPWAGTGGTFF
TRBV19 | 15 | CASSTGLAGYNEQFF
TRBV19 | 15 | CASSGTGGIYNEQFF
TRBV7-2 | 14 | CASSLVALAGEQYF
TRBV19 | 13 | CASSGQGGGRYTF
TRBV29-1 | 14 | CSGRSWASTDTQYF
TRBV21-1 | 17 | CASRFSLAQQRKNIQYF
TRBV7-9 | 15 | CASSPRGLAKNIQYF
TRBV6-6 | 15 | CASSRAGPPGETQYF
TRBV7-8 | 14 | CASSLSRRKDTQYF
TRBV25-1 | 14 | CASNLAGAYNEQFF
TRBV2 | 11 | CASSTGGEQFF
TRBV19 | 18 | CASSRRGGPRKGTDTQYF
TRBV7-8 | 16 | CASSPGLAGGLDTQYF
TRBV28 | 15 | CASSQPTTGANEQYF
TRBV28 | 12 | CATRTGNEKLFF
TRBV5-1 | 15 | CASSHFDSTQETQYF
TRBV28 | 15 | CASSKGGIGNQPQHF
TRBV7-9 | 14 | CASGHRGANEKLFF
TRBV28 | 12 | CASSSPPGALDF
TRBV28 | 16 | CASSLLGQGTVYGYTF